This entry features one TCR beta chain sequence. Its matching antigen is unknown. This specimen comes from a study of cytomegalovirus exposure and HLA in healthy donors. This CDR3 has 16 residues. Per germline, CDR1 SGHVS and CDR2 FQNEAQ. Deletions cut 2 bases from V and 6 bases from J, with 17 bases between. Study-wide results and caveats: Presence/absence analyses treated sequencing depth as roughly uniform across donors.

The PCR made use of 60 Vbeta and 13 Jbeta primers. The method was immunoSEQ multiplex PCR; TCRdb's version includes in-frame clones alone and lacks a portion of them. Of just over 150,000 clones listed, around 76% are singletons. Sequenced: PBMCs. The receptor's source is a female donor in good health and CMV-seronegative. V usage is TRBV7-8 and J usage is TRBJ1-5; possible D gene TRBD1, 6 bases. Written as DNA, the CDR3 is TGTGCCAGCAGCTTACGAGGGGGTGGAGTCGCTCAGCCCCAGCATTTT. It specifies CASSLRGGGVAQPQHF. The variable domain in full, with the rest retrieved from reference TRBV7-8 and TRBJ1-5, is GAGVSQSPRYKVAKRGQDVALRCDPISGHVSLFWYQQALGQGPEFLTYFQNEAQLDKSGLPSDRFFAERPEGSVSTLKIQRTQQEDSAVYLCASSLRGGGVAQPQHFGDGTRLSIL.